The text below deals with one TCR beta chain. Its specificity is unknown. TCRdb passed the RT-PCR reads through MiXCR, listing each CDR3 protein once. The table includes around 760,000 distinct CDR3 sequences, roughly 14% detected once. The data are from a study of response to subunit inactivated influenza vaccine. Study results and limitations: The authors suggested that every seasonal influenza vaccination recruits few new T cells.

Sequenced material: PBMCs from blood, taken around 14 days before vaccination. The sequence was collected from a man aged 50 or older who received an inactivated influenza vaccine.

CDR3 DNA sequence: TGTGCCAGCAGTTACACCCCCTTGTACAATGAGCAGTTCTTC. Its translation is CASSYTPLYNEQFF. This chain connects TRBV28 to TRBJ2-1; D ambiguous. This CDR3 is built from 14 residues. V shed 4 bases and J shed 4 bases, with 11 bases lying between them. Per germline, CDR1 MDHEN and CDR2 SYDVKM.